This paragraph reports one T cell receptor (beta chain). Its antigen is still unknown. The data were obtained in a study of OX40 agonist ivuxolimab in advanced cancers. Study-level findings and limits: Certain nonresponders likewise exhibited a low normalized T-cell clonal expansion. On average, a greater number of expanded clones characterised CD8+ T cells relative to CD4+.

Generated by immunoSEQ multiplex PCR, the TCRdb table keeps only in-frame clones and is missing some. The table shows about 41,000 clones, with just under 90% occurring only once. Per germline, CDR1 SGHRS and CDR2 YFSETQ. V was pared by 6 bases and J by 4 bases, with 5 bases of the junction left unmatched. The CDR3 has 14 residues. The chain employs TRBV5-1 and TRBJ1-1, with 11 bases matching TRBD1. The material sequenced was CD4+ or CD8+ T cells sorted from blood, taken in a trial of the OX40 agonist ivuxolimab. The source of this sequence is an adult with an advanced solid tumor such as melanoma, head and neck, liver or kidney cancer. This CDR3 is CASTPGTGGTEAFF. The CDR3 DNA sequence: TGCGCCAGCACCCCCGGGACAGGGGGCACTGAAGCTTTCTTT.